The rows below give T cell receptor beta chains drawn from one sample of a study of lymphopenia after photon versus proton radiotherapy. Libraries were prepared by immunoSEQ multiplex PCR; TCRdb keeps only in-frame clonotypes and omits some of them. This table holds about 6,100 clones, 80% to 95% found once. Sequenced here: peripheral blood, sampled from a patient treated with photon-based radiotherapy. The receptors stem from a man aged 55 to 70 with cholangiocarcinoma. The CDR3 runs from the conserved cysteine through the conserved F or W. The D gene is left open where the match is weak. Rows give clone size only sometimes, using once, few, many, or a class for an expanded clone.

J: TRBJ2-7; size: NA; V: TRBV7-6; D: NA; CDR3: CASSLFGETYEQYF; DNA: TGTGCCAGCAGCCTTTTCGGCGAGACCTACGAGCAGTACTTC
J: TRBJ2-5; size: NA; V: TRBV7-6; D: NA; CDR3: CASSLAEGETQYF; DNA: TGTGCCAGCAGCTTAGCAGAGGGAGAGACCCAGTACTTC
J: TRBJ2-6; size: NA; V: TRBV4-1; D: TRBD1; CDR3: CASSQVLTGGSSGANVLTF; DNA: TGCGCCAGCAGCCAAGTCTTAACAGGGGGCAGCTCTGGGGCCAACGTCCTGACTTTC
J: TRBJ2-7; size: few; V: TRBV28; D: TRBD1; CDR3: CASSLEGGWYEQYF; DNA: TGTGCCAGCAGTTTAGAAGGGGGCTGGTACGAGCAGTACTTC
J: TRBJ1-5; size: NA; V: TRBV6-1; D: NA; CDR3: CASGGPNQPQHF; DNA: TGTGCCAGCGGGGGACCGAATCAGCCCCAGCATTTT
J: TRBJ2-5; size: NA; V: TRBV11-2; D: NA; CDR3: CASSRLVEETQYF; DNA: TGTGCCAGCAGCCGCCTCGTAGAAGAGACCCAGTACTTC
J: TRBJ1-6; size: few; V: TRBV4-1; D: NA; CDR3: CASSQGVFGYNSPLHF; DNA: TGCGCCAGCAGCCAAGGGGTATTTGGGTATAATTCACCCCTCCACTTT
J: TRBJ2-2; size: NA; V: TRBV18; D: NA; CDR3: CASSEGLPNTGELFF; DNA: TGTGCCAGCTCAGAGGGGCTTCCGAACACCGGGGAGCTGTTTTTT
J: TRBJ2-7; size: NA; V: TRBV28; D: TRBD2; CDR3: CASSLSAGTSEYEQYF; DNA: TGTGCCAGCAGTTTATCAGCCGGGACTAGCGAGTACGAGCAGTACTTC
J: TRBJ2-5; size: once; V: TRBV28; D: TRBD1; CDR3: CASSAGGAEETQYF; DNA: TGTGCCAGCAGCGCAGGGGGCGCGGAAGAGACCCAGTACTTC
J: TRBJ2-7; size: NA; V: TRBV11-3; D: NA; CDR3: CASSLKRQYYEQYF; DNA: TGTGCCAGCAGCTTAAAGCGACAGTACTACGAGCAGTACTTC
J: TRBJ2-7; size: NA; V: TRBV7-2; D: TRBD2; CDR3: CASSLWLAGGLTYEQYF; DNA: TGTGCCAGCAGCTTATGGCTAGCGGGAGGTTTAACCTACGAGCAGTACTTC
J: TRBJ2-5; size: once; V: TRBV19; D: NA; CDR3: CASSNLGRGAETQYF; DNA: TGTGCCAGTAGTAACCTAGGACGGGGGGCCGAGACCCAGTACTTC
J: TRBJ2-2; size: NA; V: TRBV11-3; D: TRBD2; CDR3: CASNPRGGGTGELFF; DNA: TGTGCCAGCAATCCACGGGGGGGTGGCACCGGGGAGCTGTTTTTT
J: TRBJ2-7; size: NA; V: TRBV28; D: NA; CDR3: CASSSINWVSFYEQYF; DNA: TGTGCCAGCAGTTCCATAAACTGGGTTTCCTTTTACGAGCAGTACTTC
J: TRBJ1-1; size: NA; V: TRBV4-3; D: NA; CDR3: CASSQDSHAGTTATEAFF; DNA: TGCGCCAGCAGCCAAGATTCCCATGCCGGGACAACAGCCACTGAAGCTTTCTTT
J: TRBJ2-5; size: NA; V: TRBV11-2; D: TRBD2; CDR3: CASKGLVGGETQYF; DNA: TGTGCCAGCAAGGGACTAGTCGGGGGGGAGACCCAGTACTTC
J: TRBJ2-1; size: NA; V: TRBV28; D: NA; CDR3: CASNSYNEQFF; DNA: TGTGCCAGCAACTCGTACAATGAGCAGTTCTTC
J: TRBJ2-7; size: NA; V: TRBV19; D: NA; CDR3: CASATGTLGYEQYF; DNA: TGTGCCAGCGCGACCGGGACATTGGGATACGAGCAGTACTTC
J: TRBJ2-1; size: NA; V: TRBV7-6; D: NA; CDR3: CASSFSQRPQFF; DNA: TGTGCCAGCAGCTTCTCTCAGAGGCCGCAGTTCTTC
J: TRBJ2-1; size: NA; V: TRBV11-3; D: TRBD1; CDR3: CASSRNRGVLSYNEQFF; DNA: TGTGCCAGCAGCCGGAACAGGGGCGTGCTCTCCTACAATGAGCAGTTCTTC
J: TRBJ1-2; size: NA; V: TRBV28; D: TRBD1; CDR3: CASSPLRTGGTYGYTF; DNA: TGTGCCAGCAGTCCCTTAAGGACAGGGGGGACCTATGGCTACACCTTC
J: TRBJ2-2; size: NA; V: TRBV5-4; D: NA; CDR3: CASSLADAGELFF; DNA: TGTGCCAGCAGCTTAGCTGACGCCGGGGAGCTGTTTTTT
J: TRBJ1-2; size: NA; V: TRBV20-1; D: NA; CDR3: CSARIGFGYTF; DNA: TGCAGTGCTAGGATAGGGTTTGGCTACACCTTC
J: TRBJ2-1; size: NA; V: TRBV7-3; D: TRBD2; CDR3: CASSPRLAGDNEQFF; DNA: TGTGCCAGCAGCCCGAGACTAGCGGGAGACAATGAGCAGTTCTTC
J: TRBJ2-2; size: NA; V: TRBV10-3; D: TRBD1; CDR3: CAIRGTANTGELFF; DNA: TGTGCCATCAGGGGGACAGCAAACACCGGGGAGCTGTTTTTT
J: TRBJ1-2; size: NA; V: TRBV7-9; D: NA; CDR3: CASSLNLDGYTF; DNA: TGTGCCAGCAGCTTGAACCTGGATGGCTACACCTTC
J: TRBJ1-1; size: NA; V: TRBV7-8; D: TRBD1; CDR3: CASSLVQQGAAEAFF; DNA: TGTGCCAGCAGCTTAGTACAACAGGGGGCCGCTGAAGCTTTCTTT
J: TRBJ2-2; size: NA; V: TRBV7-3; D: NA; CDR3: CASSSGAAGTGELFF; DNA: TGTGCCAGCAGCTCGGGGGCCGCGGGCACCGGGGAGCTGTTTTTT
J: TRBJ2-7; size: once; V: TRBV14; D: TRBD2; CDR3: CASSQDRGGRKRGEQYF; DNA: TGTGCCAGCAGCCAAGATCGGGGCGGGAGGAAGCGAGGAGAGCAGTACTTC
J: TRBJ2-3; size: NA; V: TRBV29-1; D: TRBD1; CDR3: CSVEPGTGGGDTQYF; DNA: TGCAGCGTCGAACCCGGGACAGGGGGCGGGGATACGCAGTATTTT
J: TRBJ1-2; size: NA; V: TRBV4-2; D: NA; CDR3: CASSQDISYGYTF; DNA: TGTGCCAGCAGCCAAGACATAAGCTATGGCTACACCTTC
J: TRBJ2-1; size: NA; V: TRBV7-9; D: TRBD2; CDR3: CASSLRLAGDHEQFF; DNA: TGTGCCAGCAGCTTAAGACTAGCGGGAGACCATGAGCAGTTCTTC
J: TRBJ1-2; size: NA; V: TRBV5-5; D: NA; CDR3: CASVPSRKTYGYTF; DNA: TGTGCCAGCGTTCCCTCGCGAAAGACCTATGGCTACACCTTC
J: TRBJ1-5; size: NA; V: TRBV9; D: NA; CDR3: CASSTQDSNQPQHF; DNA: TGTGCCAGCAGCACCCAGGATAGCAATCAGCCCCAGCATTTT
J: TRBJ1-5; size: few; V: TRBV28; D: NA; CDR3: CASSLVGASNQPQHF; DNA: TGTGCCAGCAGTTTAGTGGGGGCAAGCAATCAGCCCCAGCATTTT
J: TRBJ2-5; size: NA; V: TRBV5-6; D: NA; CDR3: CASSWNGGEETQYF; DNA: TGTGCCAGCAGCTGGAATGGGGGTGAAGAGACCCAGTACTTC
J: TRBJ1-4; size: once; V: TRBV28; D: TRBD1; CDR3: CASRRTGVNEKLFF; DNA: TGTGCCAGCAGACGGACAGGGGTTAATGAAAAACTGTTTTTT
J: TRBJ2-5; size: NA; V: TRBV28; D: TRBD2; CDR3: CASSFSFGRAENFGETQYF; DNA: TGTGCCAGCAGTTTTAGTTTCGGGAGGGCAGAGAACTTTGGAGAGACCCAGTACTTC
J: TRBJ1-2; size: NA; V: TRBV4-2; D: TRBD1; CDR3: CASSEGTGLHYGYTF; DNA: TGTGCCAGCAGCGAAGGGACAGGGCTACACTATGGCTACACCTTC
J: TRBJ1-1; size: NA; V: TRBV6-1; D: NA; CDR3: CASSPEGTEAFF; DNA: TGTGCCAGCAGCCCGGAAGGTACTGAAGCTTTCTTT
J: TRBJ2-7; size: NA; V: TRBV28; D: NA; CDR3: CASSPSGTYEQYF; DNA: TGTGCCAGCAGTCCAAGCGGTACCTACGAGCAGTACTTC
J: TRBJ1-6; size: NA; V: TRBV7-2; D: NA; CDR3: CASSFSVGLYNSPLHF; DNA: TGTGCCAGCAGCTTTTCCGTGGGTCTTTATAATTCACCCCTCCACTTT
J: TRBJ2-1; size: NA; V: TRBV19; D: TRBD2; CDR3: CASSIGGSAYNEQFF; DNA: TGTGCCAGTAGTATTGGCGGGAGTGCCTACAATGAGCAGTTCTTC
J: TRBJ2-3; size: NA; V: TRBV15; D: NA; CDR3: CATSRGHGDTQYF; DNA: TGTGCCACCAGCAGGGGACATGGAGATACGCAGTATTTT